The T cell receptor beta chain described here comes from a study of blood T cell repertoires in COVID-19. Assay: immunoSEQ multiplex PCR; the TCRdb copy retains only in-frame clones and omits some. The sample includes 200,000 to 250,000 clones, approximately 90% seen only once; the top ten take around 0.84%. Trimming shortened V by 3 bases and J by 1 base, and 6 bases separated the two germline ends. The CDR3 has 14 residues. CDR1 is ENHRY, CDR2 SYGVKD, per germline. The V and J genes are TRBV10-3 and TRBJ2-2, with a tentative D call TRBD2 (5 bases). Material for sequencing was peripheral blood. This TCR was sampled from a man aged 60 to 69 with COVID-19, enrolled during active disease. The CDR3 DNA is TGTGCCATCAGTGACGGGGTGAACACCGGGGAGCTGTTTTTT. It encodes CAISDGVNTGELFF.